This T cell receptor beta chain came from a study of blood T cell repertoires in COVID-19. For the study at large: Acute-phase and convalescent COVID-19 samples originated in the United States, Italy and Spain. T cells, B-cell-depleted T cells, or PBMCs provided the cDNA or gDNA that served as material.

The ends were cut back, 4 bases at V and 4 bases at J, with 14 bases in the middle. The CDR3 spans 15 residues. In germline, CDR1 is SGHRS, CDR2 YFSETQ. Per the original methods: Amplified reference gene primers provided the basis for estimating nucleated cell counts. Clones were read by immunoSEQ multiplex PCR, and TCRdb kept only the in-frame ones, dropping some. V and J calls and clone size are given by that table; D and trimming were obtained from the DNA. The sample shows 110,000 or so clones, around 90% of them seen only once. V usage is TRBV5-1 and J usage is TRBJ1-4, with D perhaps TRBD1 (6 bases). The receptor was isolated from a woman between 45 and 65 years old with acute or convalescent COVID-19. Specimen: peripheral blood. CDR3: CASSPEGERNEKLFF. The CDR3, as DNA: TGCGCCAGCAGCCCCGAGGGGGAGCGTAATGAAAAACTGTTTTTT.